This T cell receptor beta chain emerged from a study of CDR3 diversity in severe acne. This CDR3 comprises 12 residues. Germline V gene lookup returns CDR1 MGHDK and CDR2 SYGVNS. Trimming removed 8 bases from V and 6 bases from J, with 13 bases in between. Each CDR3 protein gets one entry after TCRdb re-called the PCR reads with MiXCR. The sample contains more than 85,000 distinct CDR3 sequences, 51% of which appear only once. The genes are TRBV25-1 and TRBJ1-1, with D unclear. Sequenced: blood. The clonotype was recovered from a male donor with acne. In nucleotides, the CDR3 is TGTGCCAGCGGTTGGACGGGCTCTGAAGCTTTCTTT. Protein product: CASGWTGSEAFF.